The TCR beta chain described here comes from a study of CD8+ T cells in alopecia areata. In the study overall: The tofacitinib course ran for 6 to 18 months and was followed by 6 months off drug.

Trimming took 7 bases from V and 9 from J; bases not matched to a gene: 8. This CDR3 comprises 13 residues. Germline V gene data show CDR1 as GTSNPN and CDR2 as SVGIG (reference sequence). RNA, once extracted, was reverse transcribed into cDNA for use as the sequencing template. Clones were sequenced by immunoSEQ multiplex PCR, and TCRdb holds only the in-frame ones, with some missing. Here the sample spans 200,000 to 250,000 clones, roughly two thirds being singletons. The sequenced sample was CD4+ T cells sorted from blood, obtained at week 0. This chain uses TRBV30 with TRBJ1-6; the match to TRBD1 covers 8 bases. This receptor was identified in a human donor with alopecia areata. The CDR3 DNA is TGTGCCTTAGGACAGGGAGGCAGTTCACCCCTCCACTTT. Its translation: CALGQGGSSPLHF.